The 19 T cell receptor beta chains in this list originate from one sample, sequenced in a study of a mutant IDH1 vaccine in newly diagnosed glioma. Data came from immunoSEQ multiplex PCR; TCRdb stores just in-frame clones and leaves some out. This table holds some 31,000 clones, approximately 84% found once. Indicated time point: week 47, end of study. Doses of 300 ug of mutant IDH1 20-mer peptide were given with topical imiquimod. These receptors are not linked to any known antigen. The sample was PBMCs, taken from a glioma patient whose treatment included an IDH1 peptide vaccine. The receptors stem from a man between 25 and 39 years old with glioma.

The chain has TRBV10-1 and TRBJ1-2; TRBD1 matches 7 bases. The CDR3 sequence is 18 residues long. V trimming: 2 bases; J trimming: 2 bases; junction bases outside the gene matches: 14. The germline V gene encodes CDR1 WNHNN and CDR2 SYGVQD (reference sequence). The CDR3 region has the DNA TGCGCCAGCAGTGAGCGCGAGGGACAGCCCGTACACAACTATGGCTACACCTTC. It translates to CASSEREGQPVHNYGYTF.

The rearrangement links TRBV5-1 to TRBJ1-2, with 11 bases identical to TRBD1. The CDR3 sequence is 15 residues long. Losses at the gene ends were 4 bases for V and 7 bases for J; bases not matched to a gene: 9. CDR1 SGHRS and CDR2 YFSETQ come from the germline V gene. This CDR3 reads CASSEPGQGAFGYTF. DNA for the CDR3: TGCGCCAGCAGCGAACCCGGACAGGGGGCCTTTGGCTACACCTTC.

The chain recombines TRBV30 with TRBJ2-1; D remains unclear. Germline V gene sequence: CDR1 GTSNPN, CDR2 SVGIG (reference sequence). The V end was cut by 3 bases, the J end by 7 bases, with 7 bases between. The CDR3 has 11 amino acids. CDR3 amino acids: CAWRWGNEQFF. In DNA, the CDR3 is TGTGCCTGGAGGTGGGGTAATGAGCAGTTCTTC.

The gene calls are TRBV9 and TRBJ2-7, with TRBD2 matching over 14 bases. Unmatched junction bases numbered 4, after V lost 3 bases and J lost 5 bases. Germline CDR1 and CDR2: SGDLS and YYNGEE. The length of the CDR3 is 15 residues. CDR3 residues: CASSAGTSGSHEQYF. CDR3 coding DNA: TGTGCCAGCAGCGCCGGGACTAGCGGGAGCCACGAGCAGTACTTC.

The rearrangement uses TRBV5-1 and TRBJ1-1, with a tentative D call TRBD1 (5 bases). Germline V gene data show CDR1 as SGHRS and CDR2 as YFSETQ. The ends were cut back, 0 bases at V and 3 bases at J, with 12 bases in the middle. There are 15 residues in the CDR3. CDR3 region: CASSLEGPMYTEAFF. The CDR3 region has the DNA TGCGCCAGCAGCTTGGAGGGACCAATGTACACTGAAGCTTTCTTT.

The genes are TRBV4-1 and TRBJ2-7; TRBD1 matches 7 bases. Germline values: CDR1 MGHRA, CDR2 YSYEKL. This CDR3 is 17 amino acids long. V trimming: 2 bases; J trimming: 3 bases; junction bases outside the gene matches: 13. This CDR3 is CASSQSTADRHVYEQYF. In DNA, the CDR3 is TGCGCCAGCAGCCAATCAACGGCGGACAGGCACGTCTACGAGCAGTACTTC.

The J gene is TRBJ2-7, the V gene TRBV2; 7 nucleotides line up with TRBD1. Germline CDR1 reads SNHLY; CDR2 reads FYNNEI. V shed 6 bases and J 3 bases; nucleotides not matched to a gene: 8. The CDR3 loop spans 14 amino acids. The chain's CDR3 is CASSSDRSYYEQYF. The CDR3 coding sequence is TGTGCCAGCAGCTCGGACAGGAGTTACTACGAGCAGTACTTC.

The table lists this clone with a count of one. V is TRBV5-4 and J is TRBJ1-2; 9 bases are a match to TRBD1. CDR1 SGHNT and CDR2 YYREEE come from the germline V gene (reference sequence). The trim removed 4 bases at V and 4 bases at J, leaving 8 bases unmatched. The CDR3 contains 15 residues. DNA for the CDR3: TGTGCCAGCAGCCAGATTGGACAGGGGCCCTATGGCTACACCTTC. Its protein product is CASSQIGQGPYGYTF.

CDR3 coding DNA: TGTGCCAGCAGCTTACGTCCCACGACGACTAGCGGGAGCACAGATACGCAGTATTTT. Amino acids: CASSLRPTTTSGSTDTQYF. V is TRBV7-2 and J is TRBJ2-3; 10 bases agree with TRBD2. Germline V CDR1 and CDR2: SGHTA, FQGNSA. The CDR3 length is 19 residues. The V segment lost 2 bases and the J segment 0 bases; nucleotides outside the gene matches: 11. Using reference TRBV7-2 and TRBJ2-3 for the parts outside the CDR3, the full variable domain is GAGVSQSPSNKVTEKGKDVELRCDPISGHTALYWYRQSLGQGLEFLIYFQGNSAPDKSGLPSDRFSAERTGGSVSTLTIQRTQQEDSAVYLCASSLRPTTTSGSTDTQYFGPGTRLTVL.

This chain connects TRBV2 to TRBJ1-5; D possibly corresponds to TRBD1 (5 bases). Trimming removed 1 base at V and 3 bases at J, with 13 bases between. This CDR3 comprises 16 residues. Germline V CDR1 and CDR2: SNHLY, FYNNEI. In nucleotides, the CDR3 is TGTGCCAGCAGTGAAGAGGGGTGGGCCCCCAATCAGCCCCAGCATTTT. Its protein is CASSEEGWAPNQPQHF.

The V gene is TRBV10-3, the J gene TRBJ1-1; a weak D match, TRBD1 (5 bases). CDR3 size: 15 residues. Germline CDR1 is ENHRY and CDR2 is SYGVKD. V lost 7 bases and J 1 base, leaving 16 bases between the germline ends. The CDR3 coding sequence is TGTGCCATCACGGACTCTCAGGGTGCGAACACTGAAGCTTTCTTT. This gives the protein CAITDSQGANTEAFF.

V gene TRBV5-4 combines with J gene TRBJ2-1; the D is unclear. The V end lost 0 bases, the J end lost 5 bases, and 9 bases lay between the germline ends. CDR1 SGHNT and CDR2 YYREEE come from the germline V gene (reference sequence). The CDR3 is 14 residues long. CDR3 protein: CASSLGGRDNEQFF. In DNA, the CDR3 is TGTGCCAGCAGCTTGGGTGGTAGAGACAATGAGCAGTTCTTC. Variable domain in full (rest from reference TRBV5-4 and TRBJ2-1): ETGVTQSPTHLIKTRGQQVTLRCSSQSGHNTVSWYQQALGQGPQFIFQYYREEENGRGNFPPRFSGLQFPNYSSELNVNALELDDSALYLCASSLGGRDNEQFFGPGTRLTVL.

The rearrangement uses TRBV5-4 and TRBJ2-5; D perhaps matches TRBD1 (6 bases). With 4 bases removed from V and 4 bases from J, the gap between germline ends came to 17 bases. The CDR3 loop spans 15 amino acids. Germline V gives CDR1 SGHNT, CDR2 YYREEE (reference sequence). Written as DNA, the CDR3 is TGTGCCAGCAGCGGCGTGGGGGCGTGGGGAGAGACCCAGTACTTC. Protein product: CASSGVGAWGETQYF. The variable domain in full, completed from reference TRBV5-4 and TRBJ2-5, reads ETGVTQSPTHLIKTRGQQVTLRCSSQSGHNTVSWYQQALGQGPQFIFQYYREEENGRGNFPPRFSGLQFPNYSSELNVNALELDDSALYLCASSGVGAWGETQYFGPGTRLLVL.

The chain uses TRBV23-1 and TRBJ1-4; D not certain. TRBV23-1 counts as an open reading frame of uncertain function. V shed 0 bases and J shed 8 bases, with 10 bases lying between them. CDR3 size: 14 residues. The CDR3 spells CASSQSGLSEKLFF. In nucleotides, the CDR3 is TGCGCCAGCAGTCAATCGGGCCTCTCGGAAAAACTGTTTTTT.

The gene calls are TRBV5-1 and TRBJ2-1; 13 bases are a match to TRBD2. Germline V lookup: CDR1 SGHRS, CDR2 YFSETQ. V lost 7 bases and J lost 8; bases outside the gene matches: 6. The CDR3 is made up of 14 amino acids. The CDR3 region has the DNA TGCGCCAGCCAACTAGCGGGAGGGCACGATGAGCAGTTCTTC. Translated: CASQLAGGHDEQFF. The variable domain in full, completed from reference TRBV5-1 and TRBJ2-1, reads KAGVTQTPRYLIKTRGQQVTLSCSPISGHRSVSWYQQTPGQGLQFLFEYFSETQRNKGNFPGRFSGRQFSNSRSEMNVSTLELGDSALYLCASQLAGGHDEQFFGPGTRLTVL.

The rearrangement joins TRBV4-3 to TRBJ1-5; 9 nucleotides agree with TRBD1. V dropped 5 bases and J dropped 4; count of bases not matched to a gene: 3. The germline CDR1 and CDR2 sequences are LGHNA and YSLEER. This CDR3 has 14 residues. The CDR3 loop is CASSNGQGNQPQHF. The CDR3 DNA reads as TGCGCCAGCAGCAACGGACAGGGGAATCAGCCCCAGCATTTT.

This clone was counted only a few times. This chain joins TRBV19 and TRBJ2-1; 9 nucleotides line up with TRBD2. This CDR3 has 16 residues. From germline, CDR1 is LNHDA and CDR2 SQIVND (reference sequence). The J segment lost 2 bases and the V segment lost 7 bases, leaving 9 bases of the junction unmatched. CDR3 sequence reads: CASNPGLAPAYNEQFF. DNA of the CDR3: TGTGCCAGTAATCCAGGACTAGCGCCCGCCTACAATGAGCAGTTCTTC. Based on the CDR3 plus reference TRBV19 and TRBJ2-1, the full variable domain is DGGITQSPKYLFRKEGQNVTLSCEQNLNHDAMYWYRQDPGQGLRLIYYSQIVNDFQKGDIAEGYSVSREKKESFPLTVTSAQKNPTAFYLCASNPGLAPAYNEQFFGPGTRLTVL.

This chain uses TRBV27 with TRBJ2-3; D not certain. The CDR3 is 12 amino acids. V shed 0 bases and J shed 4 bases, with 2 bases lying between them. Germline CDR1 is MNHEY and CDR2 is SMNVEV (reference sequence). The CDR3 DNA sequence: TGTGCCAGCAGTTTATCCCCAGATACGCAGTATTTT. Amino acid sequence: CASSLSPDTQYF.

V gene TRBV28 combines with J gene TRBJ1-1, with D possibly matching TRBD1 (5 bases). The CDR3 has 14 residues. V was cut by 5 bases and J by 4 bases, with 14 bases left in between. CDR1 and CDR2 from the germline V gene are MDHEN and SYDVKM. The CDR3 here is CASSLTGGGTEAFF. The CDR3 nucleotides are TGTGCCAGCAGTCTCACGGGGGGGGGCACTGAAGCTTTCTTT.